Here is one TCR beta chain with its context. The sample comes from a study of technical replicates of blood from a few donors. This CDR3 region has 14 residues. The table came from immunoSEQ multiplex PCR; TCRdb's copy has only in-frame clones and leaves some out. This table holds about 75,000 clones, approximately 97% found once. The receptor comes from a human donor in good health. The V and J genes are TRBV12-2 and TRBJ1-1. TRBV12-2 is designated a pseudogene. The sequencing input was T cells isolated from PBMCs. CDR3 sequence reads: CASRSLNFNTEAFF. The CDR3 DNA follows: TGTGCAAGTCGCTCCTTGAACTTCAACACTGAAGCTTTCTTT.